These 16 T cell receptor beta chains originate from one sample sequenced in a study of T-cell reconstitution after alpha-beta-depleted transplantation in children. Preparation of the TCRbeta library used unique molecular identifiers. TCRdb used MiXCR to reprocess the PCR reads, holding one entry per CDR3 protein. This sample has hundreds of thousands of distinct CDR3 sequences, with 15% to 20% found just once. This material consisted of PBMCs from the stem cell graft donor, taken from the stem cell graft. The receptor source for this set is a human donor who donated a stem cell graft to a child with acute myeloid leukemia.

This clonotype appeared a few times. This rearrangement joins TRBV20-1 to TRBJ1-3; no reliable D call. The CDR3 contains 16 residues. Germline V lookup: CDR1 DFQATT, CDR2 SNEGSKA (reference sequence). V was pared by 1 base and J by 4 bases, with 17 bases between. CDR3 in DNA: TGCAGTGCTAGAGCTCCCCAGACCGGGAACGGAAACACCATATATTTT. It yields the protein CSARAPQTGNGNTIYF.

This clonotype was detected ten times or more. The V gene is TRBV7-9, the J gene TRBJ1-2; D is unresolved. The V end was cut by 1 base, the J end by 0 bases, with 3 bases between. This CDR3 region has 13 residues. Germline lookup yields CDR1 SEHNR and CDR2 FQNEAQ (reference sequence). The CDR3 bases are TGTGCCAGCAGCTTAGGAGCTAACTATGGCTACACCTTC. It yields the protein CASSLGANYGYTF.

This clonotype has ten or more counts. CDR3 sequence (DNA): TGTGCCATCAGTGAATGGGAAGACACCGGGGAGCTGTTTTTT. This gives the protein CAISEWEDTGELFF. The V call is TRBV10-3, the J call TRBJ2-2, with unresolved D. This CDR3 has 14 residues. CDR1 ENHRY and CDR2 SYGVKD come from the germline V gene. Trimming cost V 3 bases and J 3 bases, with 8 bases left between them.

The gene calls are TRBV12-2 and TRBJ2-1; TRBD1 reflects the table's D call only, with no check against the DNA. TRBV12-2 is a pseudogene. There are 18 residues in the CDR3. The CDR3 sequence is CASRLGPGGGRSYNEQFF. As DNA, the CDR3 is TGTGCAAGTCGCTTAGGCCCCGGGGGAGGGAGATCCTACAATGAGCAGTTCTTC.

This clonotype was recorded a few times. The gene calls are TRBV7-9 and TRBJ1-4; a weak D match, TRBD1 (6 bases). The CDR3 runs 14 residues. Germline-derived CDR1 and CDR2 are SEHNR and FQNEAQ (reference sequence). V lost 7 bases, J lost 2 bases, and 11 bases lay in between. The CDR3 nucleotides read TGTGCCAGCACCAGGCAGGGGACTAATGAAAAACTGTTTTTT. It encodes CASTRQGTNEKLFF.

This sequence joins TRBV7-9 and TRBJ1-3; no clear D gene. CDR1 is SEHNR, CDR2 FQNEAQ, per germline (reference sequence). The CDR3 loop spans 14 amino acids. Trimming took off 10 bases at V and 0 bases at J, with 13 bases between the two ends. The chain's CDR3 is CATEWPPSGNTIYF. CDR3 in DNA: TGTGCCACCGAATGGCCGCCCTCTGGAAACACCATATATTTT.

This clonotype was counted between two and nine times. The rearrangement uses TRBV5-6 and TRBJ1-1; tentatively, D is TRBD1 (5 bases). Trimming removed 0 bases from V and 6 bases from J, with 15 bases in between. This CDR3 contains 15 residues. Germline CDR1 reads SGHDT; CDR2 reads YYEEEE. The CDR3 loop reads CASSLVQLKGPEAFF. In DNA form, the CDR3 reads TGTGCCAGCAGCTTGGTACAGCTTAAGGGGCCTGAAGCTTTCTTT. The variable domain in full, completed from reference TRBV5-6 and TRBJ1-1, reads DAGVTQSPTHLIKTRGQQVTLRCSPKSGHDTVSWYQQALGQGPQFIFQYYEEEERQRGNFPDRFSGHQFPNYSSELNVNALLLGDSALYLCASSLVQLKGPEAFFGQGTRLTVV.

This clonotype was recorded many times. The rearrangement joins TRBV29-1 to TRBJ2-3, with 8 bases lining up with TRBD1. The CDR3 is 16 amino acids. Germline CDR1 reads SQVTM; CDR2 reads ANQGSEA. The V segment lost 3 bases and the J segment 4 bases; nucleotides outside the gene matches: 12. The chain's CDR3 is CSVDRRGQGFSDTQYF. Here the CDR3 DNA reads TGCAGCGTTGACCGTCGCGGACAGGGTTTTTCAGATACGCAGTATTTT.

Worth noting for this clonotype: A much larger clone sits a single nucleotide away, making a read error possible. CDR3 residues: CTSSAFELHEQYF. DNA for the CDR3: TGTACCAGCAGTGCATTTGAGCTACACGAGCAGTACTTC. The V and J genes are TRBV6-4 and TRBJ2-7; no definite D call. The CDR3 spans 13 residues. Germline values: CDR1 MRHNA, CDR2 SNTAGT.

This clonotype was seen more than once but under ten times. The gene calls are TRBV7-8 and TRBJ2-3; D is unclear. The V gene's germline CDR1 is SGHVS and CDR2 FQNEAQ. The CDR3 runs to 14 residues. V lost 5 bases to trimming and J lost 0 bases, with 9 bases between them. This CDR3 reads CASSLYRSTDTQYF. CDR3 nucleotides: TGTGCCAGCAGCCTATACCGGAGCACAGATACGCAGTATTTT.

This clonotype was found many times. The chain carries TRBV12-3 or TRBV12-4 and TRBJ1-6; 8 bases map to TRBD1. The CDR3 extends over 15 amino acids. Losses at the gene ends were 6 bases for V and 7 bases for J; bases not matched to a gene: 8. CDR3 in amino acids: CASRPNQGANSPLHF. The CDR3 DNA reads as TGTGCCAGCAGACCAAACCAGGGGGCCAATTCACCCCTCCACTTT.

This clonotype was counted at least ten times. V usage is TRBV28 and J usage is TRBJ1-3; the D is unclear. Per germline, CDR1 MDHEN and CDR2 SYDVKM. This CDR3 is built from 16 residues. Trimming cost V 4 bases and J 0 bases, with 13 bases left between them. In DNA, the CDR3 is TGTGCCAGCAGTTCTCCGCGGCGGCCCTCTGGAAACACCATATATTTT. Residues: CASSSPRRPSGNTIYF. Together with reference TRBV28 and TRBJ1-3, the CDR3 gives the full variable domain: DVKVTQSSRYLVKRTGEKVFLECVQDMDHENMFWYRQDPGLGLRLIYFSYDVKMKEKGDIPEGYSVSREKKERFSLILESASTNQTSMYLCASSSPRRPSGNTIYFGEGSWLTVV.

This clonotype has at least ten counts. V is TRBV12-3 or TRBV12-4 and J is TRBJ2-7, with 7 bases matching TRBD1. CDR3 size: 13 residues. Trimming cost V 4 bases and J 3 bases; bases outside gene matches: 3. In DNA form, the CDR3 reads TGTGCCAGCAGTTGGGGACAGCTCTACGAGCAGTACGTC. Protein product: CASSWGQLYEQYV.

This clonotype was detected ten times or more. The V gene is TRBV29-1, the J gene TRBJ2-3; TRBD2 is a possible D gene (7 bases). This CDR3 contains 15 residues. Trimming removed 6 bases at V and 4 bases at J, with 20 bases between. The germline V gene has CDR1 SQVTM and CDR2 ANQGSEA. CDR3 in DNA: TGCAGCGTGGGGGGGCCGGAGGTATTGGCAGATACGCAGTATTTT. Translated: CSVGGPEVLADTQYF.

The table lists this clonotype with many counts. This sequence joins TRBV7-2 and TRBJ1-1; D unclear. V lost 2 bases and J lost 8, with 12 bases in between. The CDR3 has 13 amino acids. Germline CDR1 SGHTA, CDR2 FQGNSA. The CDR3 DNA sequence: TGTGCCAGCAGCTTATCCCGGGGAAAAGAAGCTTTCTTT. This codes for CASSLSRGKEAFF.

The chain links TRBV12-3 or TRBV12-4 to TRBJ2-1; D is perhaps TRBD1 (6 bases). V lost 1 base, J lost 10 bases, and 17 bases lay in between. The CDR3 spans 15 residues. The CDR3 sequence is CASSLGGQWLEEQFF. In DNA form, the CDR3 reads TGTGCCAGCAGTTTAGGAGGACAGTGGTTGGAAGAGCAGTTCTTC.